What follows describes a single TCR beta chain. TCRdb independently ran MiXCR on the RT-PCR reads; one entry per CDR3 protein. The table records about 700,000 distinct CDR3 sequences, 12% to 15% of them present only once. V shed 8 bases and J shed 8 bases, with 14 bases lying between them. Looked up from germline, CDR1 is SGHRS and CDR2 is YFSETQ. The CDR3 length is 12 residues. The receptor's source is a female donor in good health, serving as a healthy control. The sequenced material came from memory CD4+ T cells from blood. J is TRBJ2-1 and V is TRBV5-1, with D possibly matching TRBD2 (7 bases). CDR3 sequence reads: CASRRGGHEQFF. The CDR3, as DNA: TGCGCCAGTAGGAGGGGGGGCCATGAGCAGTTCTTC.